The clone carrying this TCR beta chain has just a few counts. The data derive from a study of blood T cell repertoires in COVID-19. Study context: In each case, the material was cDNA or gDNA derived from T cells, B-cell-depleted T cells, or PBMCs.

Produced via immunoSEQ multiplex PCR; TCRdb's table is partial and in-frame only. The data show about 68,000 clones, with about 83% seen just once and approximately 23% held by the top ten. Germline V gene data show CDR1 as MDHEN and CDR2 as SYDVKM. V was cut by 5 bases and J by 5 bases, with 9 bases left in between. The CDR3 covers 12 residues. The sequencing sample was made of peripheral blood. The TCR originated in a human donor in a cohort sampled during active COVID-19. J is TRBJ1-2 and V is TRBV28; D remains ambiguous. CDR3 in DNA: TGTGCCAGCAGTAGGACTGCGTATGGCTACACCTTC. Translated: CASSRTAYGYTF.